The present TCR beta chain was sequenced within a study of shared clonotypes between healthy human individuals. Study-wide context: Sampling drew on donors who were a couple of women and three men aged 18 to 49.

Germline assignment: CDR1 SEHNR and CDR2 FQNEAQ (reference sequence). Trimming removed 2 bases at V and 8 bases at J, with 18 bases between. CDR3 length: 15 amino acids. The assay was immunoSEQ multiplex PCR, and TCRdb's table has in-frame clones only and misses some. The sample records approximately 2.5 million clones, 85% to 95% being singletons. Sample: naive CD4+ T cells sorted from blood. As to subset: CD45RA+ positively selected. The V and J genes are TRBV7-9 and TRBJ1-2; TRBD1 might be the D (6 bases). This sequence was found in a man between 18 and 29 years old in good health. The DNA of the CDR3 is TGTGCCAGCAGCTTATCCAACCCTTTCGGGGGCGGCTACACCTTC. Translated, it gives CASSLSNPFGGGYTF.